These 13 T cell receptor beta chains came from one sample sequenced in a study of cytomegalovirus exposure and HLA in healthy donors. Primers included in the PCR were 60 Vbeta and 13 Jbeta primers. Repertoires were generated with immunoSEQ multiplex PCR, while TCRdb's copy carries only in-frame clones and drops some. Among approximately 280,000 clones, around nine tenths were seen once, and the ten largest hold roughly 2.1%. Material for sequencing was PBMCs. These receptors were collected from a woman younger than 35 in good health and CMV-seronegative.

The rearrangement joins TRBV2 to TRBJ2-6; D ambiguous. There are 14 residues in the CDR3. CDR1 is SNHLY and CDR2 is FYNNEI in the germline V gene. V was pared by 7 bases and J by 3 bases, with 10 bases between. In nucleotides, the CDR3 is TGTGCCAGCACAGGTATCGGTGGGGCCAACGTCCTGACTTTC. Residues: CASTGIGGANVLTF.

The chain joins TRBV6-5 to TRBJ2-1; tentative D call: TRBD2 (6 bases). CDR1 is MNHEY, CDR2 SVGAGI, per germline. CDR3 length: 15 amino acids. V lost 6 bases and J lost 7, with 19 bases in between. Here the CDR3 DNA reads TGTGCCAGCAGCACGAACGGAGGACGGGGGAATGAGCAGTTCTTC. Amino acids: CASSTNGGRGNEQFF.

This clone occurred once. This chain joins TRBV19 and TRBJ2-1; D gene ambiguous. This CDR3 region has 15 residues. V gave up 3 bases and J gave up 5 bases, with 14 bases separating them. CDR1 is LNHDA, CDR2 SQIVND, per germline (reference sequence). CDR3 loop: CASSIASSPNNEQFF. For the CDR3, the DNA is TGTGCCAGTAGTATCGCTAGTAGTCCTAACAATGAGCAGTTCTTC.

This chain connects TRBV6-1 to TRBJ1-4; 10 bases are shared with TRBD1. Germline-derived CDR1 and CDR2 are MNHNS and SASEGT. The CDR3 covers 15 residues. V lost 5 bases to trimming and J lost 8 bases; unmatched junction nucleotides: 8. The CDR3 nucleotides are TGTGCCAGCAGTTCGACAGGGGGCGCCTGGGAAAAACTGTTTTTT. Translated: CASSSTGGAWEKLFF.

V is TRBV27 and J is TRBJ2-7; the match to TRBD2 covers 14 bases. Germline CDR1 reads MNHEY; CDR2 reads SMNVEV (reference sequence). Unmatched junction bases numbered 8, after V lost 7 bases and J lost 3 bases. This CDR3 has 16 residues. The CDR3: CASKGLAGESGYEQYF. CDR3 bases: TGTGCCAGCAAGGGACTAGCGGGGGAATCGGGCTACGAGCAGTACTTC.

The chain combines TRBV7-8 with TRBJ1-5; D not resolved. Looked up from germline, CDR1 is SGHVS and CDR2 is FQNEAQ. V gave up 2 bases and J gave up 4 bases, with 12 bases separating them. This CDR3 region has 15 residues. In DNA, the CDR3 is TGTGCCAGCAGCTTAAGTCCCGACTTGAATCAGCCCCAGCATTTT. Translated: CASSLSPDLNQPQHF.

This rearrangement joins TRBV11-2 to TRBJ2-1; maybe TRBD2 (6 bases). The germline V gene has CDR1 SGHAT and CDR2 FQNNGV. The CDR3 loop spans 18 amino acids. V was cut by 2 bases and J by 0 bases, with 17 bases left in between. CDR3 sequence reads: CASSLTPFFGGSYNEQFF. Written as DNA, the CDR3 is TGTGCCAGCAGCTTAACTCCCTTCTTCGGGGGCTCCTACAATGAGCAGTTCTTC.

The rearrangement uses TRBV7-8 and TRBJ2-1; 9 nucleotides line up with TRBD1. CDR3 length equals 15 residues. J was trimmed by 0 bases and V by 3 bases; bases with no gene match: 0. CDR1 SGHVS and CDR2 FQNEAQ come from the germline V gene. CDR3 DNA sequence: TGTGCCAGCAGCTTGACAGGGGGCTCCTACAATGAGCAGTTCTTC. Protein product: CASSLTGGSYNEQFF.

This CDR3 is CASSLERGSSYNSPLHF. The DNA of the CDR3 is TGTGCCAGCAGCTTAGAACGGGGGAGCTCCTATAATTCACCCCTCCACTTT. J is TRBJ1-6 and V is TRBV7-8, with a tentative D call TRBD1 (5 bases). Trimming left V 1 base short and J 0 bases short, with 10 bases between. Germline assignment: CDR1 SGHVS and CDR2 FQNEAQ. The CDR3 has 17 residues. Based on the CDR3 plus reference TRBV7-8 and TRBJ1-6, the full variable domain is GAGVSQSPRYKVAKRGQDVALRCDPISGHVSLFWYQQALGQGPEFLTYFQNEAQLDKSGLPSDRFFAERPEGSVSTLKIQRTQQEDSAVYLCASSLERGSSYNSPLHFGNGTRLTVT.

The gene calls are TRBV2 and TRBJ1-4, with D perhaps TRBD1 (6 bases). Germline CDR1 is SNHLY and CDR2 is FYNNEI. V dropped 5 bases and J dropped 6 bases, with 7 bases sitting between them. CDR3 length: 12 amino acids. The CDR3 DNA sequence: TGTGCCAGCAGTTACAGGGATGAAAAACTGTTTTTT. Amino acid sequence: CASSYRDEKLFF.

This clone was seen just once. This rearrangement joins TRBV27 to TRBJ2-1, with 13 bases lining up with TRBD2. Germline V gene sequence: CDR1 MNHEY, CDR2 SMNVEV (reference sequence). The CDR3 totals 15 residues. With V trimmed by 2 bases and J by 6 bases, 1 base remained unmatched. CDR3 in DNA: TGTGCCAGCAGTTTAAGGACTAGCGGGGGCAATGAGCAGTTCTTC. Translated: CASSLRTSGGNEQFF.

V is TRBV27 and J is TRBJ1-2, with D perhaps matching TRBD1 (5 bases). Trimming left V 6 bases short and J 3 bases short, with 20 bases between. Germline V lookup: CDR1 MNHEY, CDR2 SMNVEV (reference sequence). The CDR3 covers 16 residues. CDR3 region: CASSSGAGTRHYGYTF. The CDR3 nucleotides are TGTGCCAGCAGCTCCGGAGCGGGGACGCGGCACTATGGCTACACCTTC.

The chain is built from TRBV11-1 and TRBJ2-3, with TRBD2 matching 7 bases. Per the germline V gene, CDR1 is SGHAT and CDR2 is FQDESV (reference sequence). The CDR3 loop spans 15 amino acids. J lost 2 bases, V lost 2 bases, and 4 bases had no gene match. The CDR3 loop reads CASSLTTSFTDTQYF. In DNA, the CDR3 is TGTGCCAGCAGCTTAACGACTAGCTTCACAGATACGCAGTATTTT.